The source of this T cell receptor beta chain is a study of blood T cell repertoires in COVID-19 (dated by TCRdb to about 2020). Looking at the study overall: Samples from collaborators originated in the United States, Italy and Spain and spanned both the acute and convalescent phases of COVID-19. The sample metadata nearly always contained a de-identified subject ID, COVID-19 status, age in years and sex. The repertoires were made available in a free public database intended to serve as a resource for research on the immune response to SARS-CoV-2. Where available, HLA class I and class II types were obtained from metadata supplied by the sample provider rather than from assay-based typing. The material from the prospective study consisted of cDNA or gDNA derived from T cells, B-cell-depleted T cells, or PBMCs. Samples were obtained from the ongoing ImmuneRACE study (first 160 participants) and from 1,200 or so subjects provided by 6 global collaborators. Subjects who had been exposed to COVID-19, were actively infected with it, or had recovered from it provided the deeply sampled blood TCRbeta repertoires that made up the dataset.

Only one count was recorded for this clone. Its binding antigen is unknown. Base quality data are lacking; no much larger clone is found one base away. TCRbeta CDR3 regions were amplified from genomic DNA by means of the immunoSEQ Assay, a bias-controlled multiplex PCR. In the authors' own workflow: The number of nucleated cells in each sample was estimated from the amplification of reference gene primers within the assay. To quantify the absolute abundance of each unique TCRbeta CDR3 rearrangement, sequence reads were collapsed and filtered. Productive Simpson clonality was computed per sample as the square root of Simpson's diversity index over productive rearrangements. The table was pulled from immuneACCESS by TCRdb, which kept in-frame rearrangements only. Such tables lose some clones; where checked, under half of the loss comes from unresolved V genes, and the rest has no known cause. Clonal size and the V and J genes are those of that table, whereas D and trimming came from the DNA. Across this sample there are 400,000 to 500,000 clones, with approximately 91% seen only once. The ten largest clones represent roughly 1.4% of the sample.

Enrolling through a virtual design, the prospective study's participants ranged in age from about 18 to 100 years and lived across roughly 24 United States geographic areas. Cohort assignment in the prospective study relied on participant-reported clinical history from a screening survey and a study questionnaire. Exposed participants were defined as having been in contact with someone with a PCR-confirmed or clinician-diagnosed COVID-19 case within 2 weeks of study entry. Mobile phlebotomists in the prospective study collected whole blood, serum and a nasopharyngeal or oropharyngeal swab from every participant. Participants in the prospective study had the option to provide additional blood draws and questionnaires over a roughly two-month period. Before DNA extraction, blood samples from the prospective study were shipped at room temperature or frozen. Overall study results and their limits: The amount of clinical and demographic metadata varied by source and participant and was provided uncurated.

CDR3 length: 14 amino acids, cysteine to phenylalanine. Only CDR3 DNA remains: 42 bases, in frame from the first base. V is cut back by 2 bases and J by 9 bases, with 4 bases in the junction unmatched. Per the germline V gene, SGHTA is the CDR1 and FQGNSA is the CDR2. The chain employs TRBV7-2 and TRBJ1-6, with 7 bases in between that match TRBD1. Input material: PBMCs or T cells enriched from blood (not recorded which). This TCR came from a woman between 18 and 30 years old who had been exposed to COVID-19. The DNA reads TGTGCCAGCAGCTTATCGGGACAGAGTTCACCCCTCCACTTT. Translated, this gives CASSLSGQSSPLHF.